This T cell receptor beta chain came from a study of molecular identifiers for immune sequencing clone quantification. Study-wide findings and caveats: Underestimation of highly expanded clone sizes could arise where identical TCR molecules share a barcode. Effector cells kept over 98% of their molecules in clones above 20 RNA copies, while naive cells kept under 1% there.

Germline CDR1 reads SNHLY; CDR2 reads FYNNEI. Unmatched junction bases numbered 18, after V lost 7 bases and J lost 11 bases. The CDR3 totals 16 residues. The CD8+CD4-CCR7+CD45RA+ phenotype defined the sorted naive CD8 T cells. About this clonotype itself: Its antigen is not known.

TCRdb recomputed calls from the PCR reads with MiXCR, one row per CDR3 protein. Here the sample spans about 330,000 distinct CDR3 sequences, under 25% being singletons. The receptor comes from a human donor in good health. Some libraries in this study had Jurkat cell RNA spiked in. V usage is TRBV2 and J usage is TRBJ2-3, with TRBD2 matching 10 bases. Specimen: naive CD8+ T cells from blood, with Jurkat cell RNA spiked in. Subset specified: FACS-sorted CD8+CD4-CCR7+CD45RA+ naive T cells. CDR3 nucleotides: TGTGCCAGCATCACGCCTAGCGGGGGCCAAGGTGGAGAGCAGTATTTT. Protein product: CASITPSGGQGGEQYF. The complete variable domain, with remaining parts taken from reference TRBV2 and TRBJ2-3, reads EPEVTQTPSHQVTQMGQEVILRCVPISNHLYFYWYRQILGQKVEFLVSFYNNEISEKSEIFDDQFSVERPDGSNFTLKIRSTKLEDSAMYFCASITPSGGQGGEQYFGPGTRLTVL.